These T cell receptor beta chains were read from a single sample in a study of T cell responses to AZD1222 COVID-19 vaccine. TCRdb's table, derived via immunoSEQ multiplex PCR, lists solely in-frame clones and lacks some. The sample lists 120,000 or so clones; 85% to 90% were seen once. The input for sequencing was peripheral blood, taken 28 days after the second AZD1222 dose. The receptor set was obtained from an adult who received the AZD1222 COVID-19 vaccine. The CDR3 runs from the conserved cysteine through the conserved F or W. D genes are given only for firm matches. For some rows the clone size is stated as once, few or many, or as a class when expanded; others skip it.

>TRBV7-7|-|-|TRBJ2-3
TGTGCCAGCATCTCCCCGACTAGATGGAGATCAGATACGCAGTATTTT
CASISPTRWRSDTQYF
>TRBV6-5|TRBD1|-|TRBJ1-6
TGTGCCAGCAGAGAGGACAGGGGGCGACCCCTCCACTTT
CASREDRGRPLHF
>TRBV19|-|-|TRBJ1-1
TGTGCCAGTAGCCTAGTCTGGGGGGGGCGGACTGAAGCTTTCTTT
CASSLVWGGRTEAFF
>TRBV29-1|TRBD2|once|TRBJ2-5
TGCAGCGCCCTTCGAGCGGGGTTGGGGGAGACCCAGTACTTC
CSALRAGLGETQYF
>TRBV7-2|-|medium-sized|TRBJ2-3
TGTGCCGCGAAGACACTAGGGGGAGGCACAGATACGCAGTATTTT
CAAKTLGGGTDTQYF
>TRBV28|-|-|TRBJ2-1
TGTGCCAGCAGTTTCGGGTCTCAAAATGGCGATGAGCAGTTCTTC
CASSFGSQNGDEQFF
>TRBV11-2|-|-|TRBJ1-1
TGTGCCAGCAGCCCGGGACCGAGGGCTGAAGCTTTCTTT
CASSPGPRAEAFF
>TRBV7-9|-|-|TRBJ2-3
TGTGCCAGCAGCGAGACCATTTACACAGATACGCAGTATTTT
CASSETIYTDTQYF
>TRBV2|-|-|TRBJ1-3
TGTGCCAGCAGTGAAGACGGACGGTCTGGAAACACCATATATTTT
CASSEDGRSGNTIYF
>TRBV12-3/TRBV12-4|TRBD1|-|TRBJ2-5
TGTGCCAGCAGCCGGGACAGTGAAGAGACCCAGTACTTC
CASSRDSEETQYF
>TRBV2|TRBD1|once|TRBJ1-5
TGTGCCAGCAGACAGGGGAATCAGCCCCAGCATTTT
CASRQGNQPQHF
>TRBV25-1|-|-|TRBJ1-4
TGTGCCAGCAGTGCCACTACAAGGATAAATGAAAAACTGTTTTTT
CASSATTRINEKLFF
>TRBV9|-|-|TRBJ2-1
TGTGCCAGCAGCGTATCCGGGTCCAACAATGAGCAGTTCTTC
CASSVSGSNNEQFF
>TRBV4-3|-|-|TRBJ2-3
TGCGCCAGCAGCCAAGCCTTTCAGTCGGATACGCAGTATTTT
CASSQAFQSDTQYF
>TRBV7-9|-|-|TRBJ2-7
TGTGCCAGCAGCTCGACAGGCGTCTCCTACGAGCAGTACTTC
CASSSTGVSYEQYF
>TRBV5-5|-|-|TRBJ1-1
TGTGCCAGCAGTCTGGGGGGGAACACTGAAGCTTTCTTT
CASSLGGNTEAFF
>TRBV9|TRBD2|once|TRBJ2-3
TGTGCCAGCAATACTGGCGGGGGGGTTGGAGATACGCAGTATTTT
CASNTGGGVGDTQYF
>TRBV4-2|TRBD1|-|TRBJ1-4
TGTGCCAGCAGCCAAGGGACAGGCGAAAATGAAAAACTGTTTTTT
CASSQGTGENEKLFF
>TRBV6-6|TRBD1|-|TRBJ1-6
TGTGCCAGCAGTCAAATCCGGGACAGCATTTACTCCTATAATTCACCCCTCCACTTT
CASSQIRDSIYSYNSPLHF
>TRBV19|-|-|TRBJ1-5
TGTGCCAGTAGTACTTCCGGGACGGTCAATCAGCCCCAGCATTTT
CASSTSGTVNQPQHF
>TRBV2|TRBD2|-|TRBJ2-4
TGTGCCACCAGAGCTAGCGGCAAGGACATTCAGTACTTC
CATRASGKDIQYF
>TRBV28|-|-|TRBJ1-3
TGTGCCAGCAGTTTCTCGGGACCTGGAAACACCATATATTTT
CASSFSGPGNTIYF
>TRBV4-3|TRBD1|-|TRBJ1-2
TGCGCCAGCAGCCAAGTCACCAGGGGGCCGTATAACTATGGCTACACCTTC
CASSQVTRGPYNYGYTF
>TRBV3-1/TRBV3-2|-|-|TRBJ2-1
TGTGCCAGCAGCCAAGGTGGGGGACACTATTTCTCGTACAATGAGCAGTTCTTC
CASSQGGGHYFSYNEQFF
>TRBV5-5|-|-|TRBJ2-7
TGTGCCAGCAGCCCGGAGAGAGGCGAGCAGTACTTC
CASSPERGEQYF
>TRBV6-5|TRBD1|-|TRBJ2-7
TGTGCCAGCAGTTACAGGACAGGTTACTACGAGCAGTACTTC
CASSYRTGYYEQYF
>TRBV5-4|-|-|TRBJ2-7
TGTGCCAGCAGCGTCGGGACTGGGGGATACGAGCAGTACTTC
CASSVGTGGYEQYF
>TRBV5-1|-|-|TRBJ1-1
TGCGCCAGCAGCGGACGGACGGAGAACACTGAAGCTTTCTTT
CASSGRTENTEAFF
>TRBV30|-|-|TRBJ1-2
TGTGCCTGGAGTGCACAGGGATATGGCTACACCTTC
CAWSAQGYGYTF
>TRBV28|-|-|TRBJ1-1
TGTGCCAGCAGTTTAGATGGAAGAACTGAAGCCTTCTTT
CASSLDGRTEAFF
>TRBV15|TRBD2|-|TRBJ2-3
TGTGCCACCAGCGGGGGGGTCGGGACTAGCGGGAGGGCGATAGATACGCAGTATTTT
CATSGGVGTSGRAIDTQYF
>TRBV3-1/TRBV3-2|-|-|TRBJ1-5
TGTGCCAGCAGCCAAGGCAGGGAGGGTCAGCCCCAGCATTTT
CASSQGREGQPQHF
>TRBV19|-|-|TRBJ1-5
TGTGCCAGTAGTCCCCGGATGGGTGGGGGGCAGCCCCAGCATTTT
CASSPRMGGGQPQHF
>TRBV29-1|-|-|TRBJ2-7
TGCAGCGTTGGGGGAGGTTCCTACGAGCAGTACTTC
CSVGGGSYEQYF
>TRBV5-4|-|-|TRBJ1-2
TGTGCCAGCAGCCCCAGGACGGAATGGATTGGCTACACCTTC
CASSPRTEWIGYTF
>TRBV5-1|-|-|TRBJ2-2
TGCGCCAGCAGCTTGCTGGCCCCGAACACCGGGGAGCTGTTTTTT
CASSLLAPNTGELFF
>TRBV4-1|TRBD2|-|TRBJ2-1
TGCGCCAGCAGCCAAGATTCGGCTAGCGGAACCTACAATGAGCAGTTCTTC
CASSQDSASGTYNEQFF
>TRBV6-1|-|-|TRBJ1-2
TGTGCCAGCAGTGAAACGGGTTCCCTCCGGGGCTACACCTTC
CASSETGSLRGYTF
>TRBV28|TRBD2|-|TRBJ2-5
TGTGCCAGCAGCCTTTATATCAGTTGGACTAGCGGCCAAGAGACCCAGTACTTC
CASSLYISWTSGQETQYF
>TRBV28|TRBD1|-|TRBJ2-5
TGTGCCAGCAGTGGGACAGGGGCCATCCAAGAGACCCAGTACTTC
CASSGTGAIQETQYF
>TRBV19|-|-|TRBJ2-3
TGTGCCAGTATGACGGGGGGACAGGCTGGATTAAATACGCAGTATTTT
CASMTGGQAGLNTQYF
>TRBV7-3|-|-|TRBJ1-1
TGTGCCAGCAGCCCGGATATCGGGCGGGACACTGAAGCTTTCTTT
CASSPDIGRDTEAFF
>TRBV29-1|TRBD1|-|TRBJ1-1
TGCAGCGTTGAGGGGGGACTCAGGGGGATGTACACTGAAGCTTTCTTT
CSVEGGLRGMYTEAFF
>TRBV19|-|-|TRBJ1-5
TGTGCCAGTAGTATTTCTTCAGTCCATAGCAATCAGCCCCAGCATTTT
CASSISSVHSNQPQHF
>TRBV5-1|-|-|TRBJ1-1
TGCGCCAGCAGCTCCCAGGGCGGGGACACTGAAGCTTTCTTT
CASSSQGGDTEAFF
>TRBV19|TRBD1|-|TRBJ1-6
TGTGCCAGTAGGGGACAGGGGACTTCACCCCTCCACTTT
CASRGQGTSPLHF
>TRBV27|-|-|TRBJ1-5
TGTGCCAGCAGTTTCGGGCGCAATCAGCCCCAGCATTTT
CASSFGRNQPQHF
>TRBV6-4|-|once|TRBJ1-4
TGTGCCAGCAGTCCCGGAGGAAATAATGAAAAACTGTTTTTT
CASSPGGNNEKLFF
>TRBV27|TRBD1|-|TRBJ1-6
TGTGCCAGCAGTCCCTTGACAGGGGGCAATTCACCCCTCCACTTT
CASSPLTGGNSPLHF
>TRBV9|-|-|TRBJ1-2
TGTGCCAGCAGCGTAGGAACAGGGAACCCAATCTATGGCTACACCTTC
CASSVGTGNPIYGYTF